One sample yielded the 10 T cell receptor beta chains listed below, sequenced in a study of blood T cell repertoires in COVID-19. Assay: immunoSEQ multiplex PCR; the TCRdb copy retains only in-frame clones and omits some. The sample consists of approximately 110,000 clones, roughly 72% of them appearing once. The sample consisted of peripheral blood. These receptors all stem from an older man with acute or convalescent COVID-19.

The chain is built from TRBV5-1 and TRBJ2-1; 8 nucleotides agree with TRBD2. The germline gives CDR1 SGHRS, CDR2 YFSETQ. This CDR3 spans 12 amino acids. V gave up 0 bases and J gave up 15 bases; unmatched junction bases: 5. The CDR3 here is CASSLEGTSRFF. The CDR3 DNA is TGCGCCAGCAGCTTGGAAGGGACTAGTCGGTTCTTC.

This sequence joins TRBV7-3 and TRBJ2-1; 8 bases agree with TRBD2. Germline V gene sequence: CDR1 SGHTA, CDR2 FQGTGA. The CDR3 is 16 amino acids. With V trimmed by 1 base and J by 8 bases, 10 bases remained unmatched. For the CDR3, the DNA is TGTGCCAGCAGCTTAATGGGTAGCGGGGCGGGGGATGAGCAGTTCTTC. Translation gives CASSLMGSGAGDEQFF.

The chain employs TRBV2 and TRBJ2-7, with 14 nucleotides matching TRBD2. Losses at the gene ends were 6 bases for V and 5 bases for J; bases not matched to a gene: 6. The CDR3 extends over 15 amino acids. Germline lookup yields CDR1 SNHLY and CDR2 FYNNEI. Written as DNA, the CDR3 is TGTGCCAGCAGCGAGCCGGGACTAGCGGGAGACGAGCAGTACTTC. Its protein product is CASSEPGLAGDEQYF.

This clone has a single count. The chain has TRBV5-1 and TRBJ2-1; tentatively, D is TRBD2 (6 bases). CDR3 length: 14 amino acids. Germline loops: CDR1 SGHRS, CDR2 YFSETQ. Trimming pared 8 bases from V and 2 bases from J, leaving 14 bases between. The CDR3: CASTPGTAYNEQFF. CDR3 nucleotides: TGCGCCAGTACTCCCGGGACTGCCTACAATGAGCAGTTCTTC.

This clone was counted between two and nine times. The rearrangement uses TRBV30 and TRBJ1-6; D is undetermined. CDR1 is GTSNPN, CDR2 SVGIG, per germline (reference sequence). The germline V and J ends were trimmed by 1 base and 5 bases, with 3 bases remaining between them. The CDR3 contains 12 residues. The CDR3: CAWSDNNSPLHF. The CDR3 nucleotides read TGTGCCTGGAGTGATAATAATTCACCCCTCCACTTT.

J is TRBJ2-7 and V is TRBV19; TRBD2 matches at 11 bases. The CDR3 length is 14 residues. Germline CDR1 reads LNHDA; CDR2 reads SQIVND (reference sequence). V was clipped by 3 bases and J by 4 bases; unmatched bases: 2. The CDR3 region has the DNA TGTGCCAGTAGTATGCTAGCGGGAGGATACGAGCAGTACTTC. Its protein is CASSMLAGGYEQYF.

The chain combines TRBV29-1 with TRBJ2-1; 7 bases match TRBD2. The CDR3 runs to 13 residues. J lost 7 bases, V lost 8 bases, and 11 bases had no gene match. CDR1 SQVTM and CDR2 ANQGSEA come from the germline V gene. The CDR3 DNA reads as TGCAGCACCTCCAAGGGGAGGGCGAATGAGCAGTTCTTC. This sequence encodes CSTSKGRANEQFF.

The chain has TRBV28 and TRBJ2-2; 11 bases are a match to TRBD2. CDR3 length equals 16 residues. The junction had 5 bases not matched to a gene; V was cut back by 2 bases and J by 6 bases. Looked up from germline, CDR1 is MDHEN and CDR2 is SYDVKM. CDR3 amino acids: CASSLRASGRPGELFF. DNA of the CDR3: TGTGCCAGCAGTTTACGGGCTAGCGGGAGGCCCGGGGAGCTGTTTTTT.

This chain uses TRBV7-2 with TRBJ2-7; 8 bases align to TRBD2. Germline V gene sequence: CDR1 SGHTA, CDR2 FQGNSA. CDR3 length: 16 amino acids. The trim removed 4 bases at V and 7 bases at J, leaving 15 bases unmatched. The CDR3 DNA is TGTGCCAGCAGCTCCTCGGGGGGGCGGGGGCCCCGGGAGCAGTACTTC. Its protein is CASSSSGGRGPREQYF.

This clone was seen a handful of times. V gene TRBV7-2 combines with J gene TRBJ2-3, with a possible D match to TRBD2 (5 bases). The CDR3 totals 14 residues. With 0 bases removed from V and 6 bases from J, the gap between germline ends came to 10 bases. Germline CDR1 is SGHTA and CDR2 is FQGNSA. CDR3 loop: CASSLARESDTQYF. CDR3 DNA: TGTGCCAGCAGCTTAGCGAGGGAGAGTGATACGCAGTATTTT.